This T cell receptor (beta chain) appears in the sequencing data of a study of blood T cell repertoires in COVID-19. Study-level information: Sources were T cells, B-cell-depleted T cells, or PBMCs; the material itself was cDNA or gDNA.

Germline V gene lookup returns CDR1 MNHEY and CDR2 SMNVEV (reference sequence). CDR3 length equals 16 residues. J gave up 8 bases and V 3 bases, and 6 bases lay outside the gene matches. This clone occurred a few times. Participants reported their clinical history, and cohort assignment relied on those reports. During the 2 weeks before they entered the study, exposed participants had met someone with a PCR-confirmed or clinician-diagnosed COVID-19 case. In the original analysis: Researchers report that nucleated cell counts were estimated from reference gene primer amplification. Data came from immunoSEQ multiplex PCR; TCRdb stores just in-frame clones and leaves some out. V, J and clone size derive from that table, while D and trimming were established from the DNA sequence. This repertoire shows roughly 380,000 clones, about 88% found once; its top ten account for 0.85% to 1.3%.

The TCR originated in a woman aged 30 to 39 who had been exposed to COVID-19. The rearrangement uses TRBV27 and TRBJ2-1; 14 nucleotides match TRBD2. Sequencing was carried out using PBMCs or T cells enriched from blood (not recorded which). This chain's CDR3 is CASSLYGTSGSDEQFF. CDR3 bases: TGTGCCAGCAGTTTGTATGGGACTAGCGGGAGTGATGAGCAGTTCTTC.